The rows below give T cell receptor beta chains drawn from one sample of a study of follicular helper T cells after annual influenza vaccination. The data were produced by immunoSEQ multiplex PCR, yet TCRdb's version contains in-frame clones alone and is incomplete. The table records over a thousand clones, around 86% of them present only once. The input for sequencing was CXCR5+ CD38- circulating T follicular helper cells from blood, taken 7 days after influenza vaccination. The source of these receptors is an adult who received the influenza vaccine. Each CDR3 is given with its conserved first and last residue. Each record gives: clone size, V gene, D gene, J gene, CDR3 protein, CDR3 DNA. The D gene is left open where the match is weak. The size field is filled for only some rows; it gives once, few, many or a size class.

>NA|TRBV7-3|NA|TRBJ2-5
CASSSGARAQGLQETQYF
TGTGCCAGCAGCTCTGGGGCTAGAGCTCAAGGCCTCCAAGAGACCCAGTACTTC
>NA|TRBV6-5|TRBD1|TRBJ2-7
CASSNRQGAYEQYF
TGTGCCAGCAGTAACCGACAGGGCGCCTACGAGCAGTACTTC
>NA|TRBV5-1|NA|TRBJ1-1
CASSTSGTEAFF
TGCGCCAGCAGCACGTCGGGCACTGAAGCTTTCTTT
>NA|TRBV18|TRBD2|TRBJ2-3
CASSQTTRGGASTDTQYF
TGTGCCAGCTCCCAGACCACCCGCGGGGGAGCAAGCACAGATACGCAGTATTTT
>NA|TRBV5-1|NA|TRBJ1-1
CASSYGSNTEAFF
TGCGCCAGCAGCTACGGATCTAACACTGAAGCTTTCTTT
>NA|TRBV7-8|TRBD2|TRBJ2-1
CASLGGIGQFF
TGTGCCAGCCTGGGGGGGATCGGGCAGTTCTTC
>NA|TRBV19|TRBD2|TRBJ2-1
CASSRLAGESNEQFF
TGTGCCAGTAGTAGACTAGCGGGAGAATCTAATGAGCAGTTCTTC
>NA|TRBV5-1|TRBD2|TRBJ2-1
CASTSESVGASGGVF
TGCGCCAGCACCTCAGAATCAGTAGGGGCTAGCGGGGGGGTCTTC
>NA|TRBV5-8|NA|TRBJ2-6
CASSVTPGHHYSGANVLTF
TGTGCCAGCAGCGTTACTCCGGGACACCACTACTCTGGGGCCAACGTCCTGACTTTC
>NA|TRBV6-4|TRBD1|TRBJ1-1
CASSAEGAGEAFF
TGTGCCAGCAGTGCCGAGGGGGCGGGTGAAGCTTTCTTT
>NA|TRBV5-1|NA|TRBJ1-1
CASSLGTGNTEAFF
TGCGCCAGCAGCTTGGGGACGGGGAACACTGAAGCTTTCTTT
>NA|TRBV28|NA|TRBJ2-2
CASSRRLANTGELFF
TGTGCCAGCAGCCGGCGACTAGCGAACACCGGGGAGCTGTTTTTT
>NA|TRBV5-4|NA|TRBJ1-4
CASSRGGGGEKLFF
TGTGCCAGCAGCCGCGGGGGAGGAGGGGAAAAACTGTTTTTT
>NA|TRBV29-1|TRBD2|TRBJ2-2
CSVSGRGTGELFF
TGCAGCGTGAGCGGGAGAGGGACCGGGGAGCTGTTTTTT
>once|TRBV6-5|TRBD2|TRBJ2-1
CASSSPGLADNEQFF
TGTGCCAGCAGTTCCCCGGGACTAGCGGACAATGAGCAGTTCTTC
>NA|TRBV7-9|NA|TRBJ2-7
CASSLDGGRDEQYF
TGTGCCAGCAGCTTAGACGGGGGCCGGGACGAGCAGTACTTC
>NA|TRBV6-6|NA|TRBJ1-2
CASRESRTNYGYTF
TGTGCCAGCAGAGAGAGCAGGACTAACTATGGCTACACCTTC